The clone carrying this TCR beta chain was found a few times. Its antigen is still unknown. The data stem from a study of response to subunit inactivated influenza vaccine. Overall study results and limits: The authors put forward the suggestion that each seasonal influenza vaccination may bring in only a limited number of new T cells.

TCRdb reprocessed the RT-PCR reads via MiXCR and lists one record per CDR3 protein. In the table there are hundreds of thousands of distinct CDR3 sequences, 14% of which are singletons. The CDR3 consists of 15 residues. Trimming took 5 bases from V and 1 from J; bases not matched to a gene: 4. Germline CDR1 SGHNT, CDR2 YENEEA. The gene calls are TRBV11-3 and TRBJ2-2; 7 bases line up with TRBD2. The sequences come from PBMCs from blood, collected 14 to 15 days before vaccination. The sequence was collected from a man in his forties or fifties who received an inactivated influenza vaccine. The CDR3 protein is CASSPRGENTGELFF. The DNA for the CDR3 is TGTGCCAGCAGCCCACGGGGGGAGAACACCGGGGAGCTGTTTTTT.